This TCR beta chain comes out of a study of blood T cell repertoires in COVID-19. Clones were sequenced by immunoSEQ multiplex PCR, and TCRdb holds only the in-frame ones, with some missing. The repertoire includes approximately 210,000 clones, 70% to 90% of them detected once, and around 5.5% sits in the top ten. V was clipped by 4 bases and J by 1 base, with 5 bases between them. The germline gives CDR1 MNHEY, CDR2 SMNVEV (reference sequence). The length of the CDR3 is 13 residues. This TCR was recovered from a woman between 70 and 85 years old with active or convalescent COVID-19. The rearrangement links TRBV27 to TRBJ1-5; D is unresolved. The sequencing input was peripheral blood. This chain's CDR3 is CASSYQSNQPQHF. CDR3 DNA sequence: TGTGCCAGCAGTTATCAGAGCAATCAGCCCCAGCATTTT.